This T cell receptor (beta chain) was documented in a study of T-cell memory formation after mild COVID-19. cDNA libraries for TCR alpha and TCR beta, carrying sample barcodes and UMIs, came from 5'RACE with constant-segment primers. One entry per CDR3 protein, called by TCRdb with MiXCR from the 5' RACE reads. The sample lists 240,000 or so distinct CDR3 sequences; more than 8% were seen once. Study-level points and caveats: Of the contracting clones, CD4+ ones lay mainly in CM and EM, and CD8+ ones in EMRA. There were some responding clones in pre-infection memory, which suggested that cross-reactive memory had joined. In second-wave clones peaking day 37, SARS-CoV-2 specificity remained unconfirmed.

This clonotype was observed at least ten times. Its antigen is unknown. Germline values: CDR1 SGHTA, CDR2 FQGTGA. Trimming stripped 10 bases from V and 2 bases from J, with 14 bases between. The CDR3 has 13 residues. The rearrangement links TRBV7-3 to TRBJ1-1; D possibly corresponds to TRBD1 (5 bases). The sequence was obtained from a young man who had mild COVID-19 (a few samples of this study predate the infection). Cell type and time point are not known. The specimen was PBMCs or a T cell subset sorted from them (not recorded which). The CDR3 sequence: CATLGHANTEAFF. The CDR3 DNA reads TGTGCCACCTTAGGACACGCTAACACTGAAGCTTTCTTT.